What follows is one TCR beta chain and its context. What it binds is not known. CDR3 length: 14 residues. V lost 7 bases, J lost 3 bases, and 15 bases lay in between. Germline CDR1 SGHVS, CDR2 FQNEAQ. This entry is derived from a study of shared clonotypes between healthy human individuals. Points from the study as a whole: In contrast to clonotypes shared by all four donors, non-shared clonotypes had lower generation probabilities.

Clones were read by immunoSEQ multiplex PCR, and TCRdb kept only the in-frame ones, dropping some. The table lists 650,000 to 800,000 clones, around 77% of them singletons. CD45RA-negative memory and CD45RA+ naive subsets were split from the CD4+ cells. This TCR was sampled from a woman under 40 in good health. The sequencing input was memory CD4+ T cells sorted from blood. Noted subset: CD45RA-negative fraction. The chain has TRBV7-8 and TRBJ2-5; D tentatively fits TRBD1 or TRBD2 (5 bases each). The CDR3 reads CASTSRDEKETQYF. As DNA, the CDR3 is TGTGCCAGCACGTCCCGGGACGAAAAAGAGACCCAGTACTTC.